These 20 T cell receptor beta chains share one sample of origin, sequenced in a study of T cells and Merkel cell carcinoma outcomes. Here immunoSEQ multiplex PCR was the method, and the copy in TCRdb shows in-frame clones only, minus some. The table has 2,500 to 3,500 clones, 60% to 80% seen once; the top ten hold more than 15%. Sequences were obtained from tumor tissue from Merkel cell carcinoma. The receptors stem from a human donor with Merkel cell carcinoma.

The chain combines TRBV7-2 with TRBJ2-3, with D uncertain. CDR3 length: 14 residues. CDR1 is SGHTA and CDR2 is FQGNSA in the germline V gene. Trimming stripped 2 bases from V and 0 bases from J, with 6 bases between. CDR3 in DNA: TGTGCCAGCAGCTTAATTAGGAGCACAGATACGCAGTATTTT. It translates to CASSLIRSTDTQYF.

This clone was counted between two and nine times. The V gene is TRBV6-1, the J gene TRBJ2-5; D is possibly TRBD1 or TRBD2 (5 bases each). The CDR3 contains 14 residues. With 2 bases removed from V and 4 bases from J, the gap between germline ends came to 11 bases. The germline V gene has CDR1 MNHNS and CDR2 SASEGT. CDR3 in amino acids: CASSELGVVETQYF. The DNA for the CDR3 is TGTGCCAGCAGTGAATTGGGGGTTGTAGAGACCCAGTACTTC.

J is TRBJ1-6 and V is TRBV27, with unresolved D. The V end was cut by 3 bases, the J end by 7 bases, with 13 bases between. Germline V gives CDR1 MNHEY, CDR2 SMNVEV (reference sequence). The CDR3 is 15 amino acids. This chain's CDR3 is CASSFSGVGNSPLHF. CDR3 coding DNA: TGTGCCAGCAGTTTTTCGGGAGTCGGGAATTCACCCCTCCACTTT.

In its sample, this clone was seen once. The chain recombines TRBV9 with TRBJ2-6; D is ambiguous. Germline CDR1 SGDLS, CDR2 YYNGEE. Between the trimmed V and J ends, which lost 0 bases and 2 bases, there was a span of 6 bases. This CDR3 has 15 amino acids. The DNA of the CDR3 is TGTGCCAGCAGCGTAGCCCCGGCTGGGGCCAACGTCCTGACTTTC. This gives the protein CASSVAPAGANVLTF.

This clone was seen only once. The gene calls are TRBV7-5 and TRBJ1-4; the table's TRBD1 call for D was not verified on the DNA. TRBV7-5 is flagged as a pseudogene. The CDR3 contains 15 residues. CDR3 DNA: TGTGCCAGAAGCCGCGACAGGAGAGCCGATGAAAAATTGTTTTTT. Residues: CARSRDRRADEKLFF.

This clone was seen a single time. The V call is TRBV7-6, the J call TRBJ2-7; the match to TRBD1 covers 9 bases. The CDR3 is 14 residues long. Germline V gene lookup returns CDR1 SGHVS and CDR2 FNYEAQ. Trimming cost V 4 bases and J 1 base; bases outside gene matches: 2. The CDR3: CASSSTGGSYEQYF. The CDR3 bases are TGTGCCAGCAGCTCGACAGGGGGATCCTACGAGCAGTACTTC.

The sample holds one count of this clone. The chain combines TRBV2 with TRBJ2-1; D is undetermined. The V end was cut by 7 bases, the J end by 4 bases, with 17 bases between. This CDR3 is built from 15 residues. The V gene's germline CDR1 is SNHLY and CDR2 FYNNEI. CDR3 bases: TGTGCCAGCAAAATTAGGCCGGTGGGGTACAATGAGCAGTTCTTC. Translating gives CASKIRPVGYNEQFF.

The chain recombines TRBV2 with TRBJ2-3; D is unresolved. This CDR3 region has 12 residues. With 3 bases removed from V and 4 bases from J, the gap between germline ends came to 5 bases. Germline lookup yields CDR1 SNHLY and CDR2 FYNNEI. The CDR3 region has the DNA TGTGCCAGCAGTGATTGGTCAGATACGCAGTATTTT. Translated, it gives CASSDWSDTQYF.

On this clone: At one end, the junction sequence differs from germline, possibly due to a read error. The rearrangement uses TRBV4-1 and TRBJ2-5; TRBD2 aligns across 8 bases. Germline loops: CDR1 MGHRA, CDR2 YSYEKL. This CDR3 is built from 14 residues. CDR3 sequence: CVSSLGTSLGTQYF. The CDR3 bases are TGTGTCAGCAGCCTCGGGACTAGTCTCGGGACCCAGTACTTC.

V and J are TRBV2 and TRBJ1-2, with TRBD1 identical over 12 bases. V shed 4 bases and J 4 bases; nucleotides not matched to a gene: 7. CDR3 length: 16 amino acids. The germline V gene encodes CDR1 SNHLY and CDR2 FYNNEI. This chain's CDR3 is CASSAGTGGRFYGYTF. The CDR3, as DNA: TGTGCCAGCAGTGCCGGGACAGGGGGCAGGTTCTATGGCTACACCTTC.

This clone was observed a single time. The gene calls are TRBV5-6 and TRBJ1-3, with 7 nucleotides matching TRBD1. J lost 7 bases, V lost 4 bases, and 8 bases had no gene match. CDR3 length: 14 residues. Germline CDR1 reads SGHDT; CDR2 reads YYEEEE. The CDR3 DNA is TGTGCCAGCAGCCGAGACAGGGCCCCTAACACCATATATTTT. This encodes CASSRDRAPNTIYF.

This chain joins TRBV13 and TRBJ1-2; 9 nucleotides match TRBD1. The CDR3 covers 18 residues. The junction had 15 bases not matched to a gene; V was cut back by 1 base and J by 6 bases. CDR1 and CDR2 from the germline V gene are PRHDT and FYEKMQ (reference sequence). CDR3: CASSLVSGQGFLKDGYTF. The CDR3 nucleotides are TGTGCCAGCAGCTTAGTGTCGGGACAGGGTTTTTTGAAGGATGGCTACACCTTC.

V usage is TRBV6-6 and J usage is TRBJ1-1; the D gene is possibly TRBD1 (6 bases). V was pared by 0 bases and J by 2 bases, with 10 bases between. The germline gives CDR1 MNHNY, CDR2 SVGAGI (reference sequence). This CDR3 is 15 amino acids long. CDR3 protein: CASSYSTRGNTEAFF. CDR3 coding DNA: TGTGCCAGCAGTTACTCTACCAGGGGAAACACTGAAGCTTTCTTT.

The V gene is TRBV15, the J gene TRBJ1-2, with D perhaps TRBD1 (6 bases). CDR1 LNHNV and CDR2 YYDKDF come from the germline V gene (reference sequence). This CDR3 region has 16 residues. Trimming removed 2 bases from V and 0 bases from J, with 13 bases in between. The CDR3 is CATSRHGQPSNYGYTF. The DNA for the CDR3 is TGTGCCACCAGCAGACACGGACAGCCGTCTAACTATGGCTACACCTTC.

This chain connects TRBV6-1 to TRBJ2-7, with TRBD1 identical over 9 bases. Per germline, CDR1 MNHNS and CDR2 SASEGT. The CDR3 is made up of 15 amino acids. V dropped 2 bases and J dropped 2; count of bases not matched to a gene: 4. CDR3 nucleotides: TGTGCCAGCAGTGAACGAACAGGGGGCCCCTACGAGCAGTACTTC. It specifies CASSERTGGPYEQYF.

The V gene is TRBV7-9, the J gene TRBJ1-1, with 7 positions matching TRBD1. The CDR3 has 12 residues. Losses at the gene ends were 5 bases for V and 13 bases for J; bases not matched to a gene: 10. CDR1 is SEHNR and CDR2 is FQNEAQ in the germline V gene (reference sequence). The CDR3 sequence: CASSRKQGGGFF. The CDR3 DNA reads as TGTGCCAGCAGCCGGAAGCAGGGGGGAGGTTTCTTT.

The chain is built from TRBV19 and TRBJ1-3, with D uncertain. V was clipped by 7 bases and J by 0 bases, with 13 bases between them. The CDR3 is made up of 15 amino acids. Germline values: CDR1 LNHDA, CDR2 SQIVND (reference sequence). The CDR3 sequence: CASIGVASSGNTIYF. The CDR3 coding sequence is TGTGCCAGTATCGGCGTTGCTAGCTCTGGAAACACCATATATTTT.

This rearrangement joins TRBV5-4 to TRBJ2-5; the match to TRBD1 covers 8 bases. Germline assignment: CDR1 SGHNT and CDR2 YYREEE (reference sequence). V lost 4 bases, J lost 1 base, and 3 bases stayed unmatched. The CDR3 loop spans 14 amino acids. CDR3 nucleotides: TGTGCCAGCAGCATGACAGGGGCCCAAGAGACCCAGTACTTC. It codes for CASSMTGAQETQYF. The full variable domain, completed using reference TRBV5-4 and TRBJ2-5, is ETGVTQSPTHLIKTRGQQVTLRCSSQSGHNTVSWYQQALGQGPQFIFQYYREEENGRGNFPPRFSGLQFPNYSSELNVNALELDDSALYLCASSMTGAQETQYFGPGTRLLVL.

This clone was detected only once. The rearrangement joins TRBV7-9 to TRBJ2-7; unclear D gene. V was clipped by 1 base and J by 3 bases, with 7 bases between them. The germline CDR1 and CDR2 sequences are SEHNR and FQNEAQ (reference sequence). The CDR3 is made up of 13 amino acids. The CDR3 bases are TGTGCCAGCAGCTTAGGAGCAGGCTACGAGCAGTACTTC. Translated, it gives CASSLGAGYEQYF.

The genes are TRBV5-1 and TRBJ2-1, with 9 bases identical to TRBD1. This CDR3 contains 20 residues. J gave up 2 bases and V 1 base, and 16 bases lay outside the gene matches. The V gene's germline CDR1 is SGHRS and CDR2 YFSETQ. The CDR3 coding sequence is TGCGCCAGCAGCTTGCGAACGTACATTGGCCGGGACAGGGCCTACAATGAGCAGTTCTTC. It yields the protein CASSLRTYIGRDRAYNEQFF. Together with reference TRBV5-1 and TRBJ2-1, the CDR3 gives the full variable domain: KAGVTQTPRYLIKTRGQQVTLSCSPISGHRSVSWYQQTPGQGLQFLFEYFSETQRNKGNFPGRFSGRQFSNSRSEMNVSTLELGDSALYLCASSLRTYIGRDRAYNEQFFGPGTRLTVL.